This is a list of T cell receptor beta chains from one sample in a study of blood T cell repertoires in COVID-19. Generated by immunoSEQ multiplex PCR, the TCRdb table keeps only in-frame clones and is missing some. The sample records approximately 170,000 clones, approximately 80% being singletons. The source material was peripheral blood. These receptors came from a woman in her fifties or sixties with acute or convalescent COVID-19. The CDR3 runs from the conserved cysteine through the conserved F or W. D genes are given only for firm matches. Clone size is not always given. Where it is, it says once, few, many or a class for expanded clones.

TRBV7-2	TRBJ2-3	.	.	TGTGCCAGCAGCTTAGTCACAGCCCCAGATACGCAGTATTTT	CASSLVTAPDTQYF
TRBV21-1	TRBJ2-7	.	.	TGTGCCAATAGGACGGGCGGGTCCCTCGGGTACGAGCAGTACTTC	CANRTGGSLGYEQYF
TRBV2	TRBJ2-3	.	.	TGTGCCAGCAGTGGGGAGCGGAGCACAGATACGCAGTATTTT	CASSGERSTDTQYF
TRBV27	TRBJ1-2	.	.	TGTGCCAGCAGCTTAGGGGAGGGGTCTGGCTACACCTTC	CASSLGEGSGYTF
TRBV27	TRBJ2-1	TRBD2	.	TGTGCCAGCAGATTGTTGGCGGGAGCCTACAATGAGCAGTTCTTC	CASRLLAGAYNEQFF
TRBV5-1	TRBJ1-2	.	.	TGCGCCAGCAGCGCTACGGGGGGGCGAGTAATCTTGGGCTACACCTTC	CASSATGGRVILGYTF
TRBV18	TRBJ2-2	.	.	TGTGCCAGCTCACCAAGGCAGGGAAACACCGGGGAGCTGTTTTTT	CASSPRQGNTGELFF
TRBV28	TRBJ1-6	.	.	TGTGCCAGCAGTTTAGGTATCGCAGGGAACAACTCACCCCTCCACTTT	CASSLGIAGNNSPLHF
TRBV2	TRBJ1-5	.	once	TGTGCCAGCAGTTCGGCCGCGGTTAGCAATCAGCCCCAGCATTTT	CASSSAAVSNQPQHF
TRBV18	TRBJ1-5	TRBD1	.	TGTGCCAGCTCACCCTCCTCGGGGACAGGCCGTGGTCAGCCCCAGCATTTT	CASSPSSGTGRGQPQHF
TRBV7-8	TRBJ1-5	.	few	TGTGCCAGCAGCTTAGTACCAGGGAATAATCAGCCCCAGCATTTT	CASSLVPGNNQPQHF
TRBV4-3	TRBJ2-3	TRBD2	few	TGCGCCAGCAGCCACGTAAGGCCTAGCGGACTCACAGATACGCAGTATTTT	CASSHVRPSGLTDTQYF
TRBV27	TRBJ1-1	.	.	TGTGCCAGCAGTTTCAGGAGGTCGACTGAAGCTTTCTTT	CASSFRRSTEAFF
TRBV18	TRBJ2-2	TRBD1	once	TGTGCCAGCTCAAGTACAGGGGGTCCCGGGGAGCTGTTTTTT	CASSSTGGPGELFF
TRBV29-1	TRBJ1-2	TRBD1	.	TGCAGCGTCGTCGGACAGGCAGGGGGCTACACCTTC	CSVVGQAGGYTF
TRBV20-1	TRBJ1-2	.	.	TGCAGTACTGGCTATGGCTACACCTTC	CSTGYGYTF
TRBV4-3	TRBJ2-6	.	.	TGCGCCAGCAGCCAGGGCCACAGCTCTGGGGCCAACGTCCTGACTTTC	CASSQGHSSGANVLTF
TRBV28	TRBJ1-6	.	.	TGTGCCAGCGCCCTCGCTGGGGGGGAAAGGGGCAGGCCCCTCCACTTT	CASALAGGERGRPLHF
TRBV5-1	TRBJ2-7	.	.	TGCGCCAGCAGCTTGGGGGGCAGCTCCTACGAGCAGTACTTC	CASSLGGSSYEQYF
TRBV2	TRBJ2-7	.	.	TGTGCCAGCAGGGGTTGGGACACAGCCTACGAGCAGTACTTC	CASRGWDTAYEQYF
TRBV27	TRBJ2-7	TRBD1	few	TGTGCCAGCAGACAGAGACAGGGCCCTACGGCGGAGCAGTACTTC	CASRQRQGPTAEQYF
TRBV7-2	TRBJ1-6	TRBD1	.	TGTGCCAGCAGCAAGGGGGCAATGGATTCACCCCTCCACTTT	CASSKGAMDSPLHF
TRBV30	TRBJ1-1	.	once	TGTGCCTGGAGTTTTCCGACAGGCCTGAACACTGAAGCTTTCTTT	CAWSFPTGLNTEAFF
TRBV3-1/TRBV3-2	TRBJ2-5	TRBD1	.	TGTGCCAGCAGCCAAAGTCCAGGGGGCTCAGCCCAGTACTTC	CASSQSPGGSAQYF
TRBV11-2	TRBJ2-7	TRBD2	.	TGTGCCAGCAGCTTAGGGGGCGGGGGGGCCCTCGAGCAGTACTTC	CASSLGGGGALEQYF
TRBV19	TRBJ2-3	.	.	TGTGCCAGTAGTATGACGGGGGTCGACACAGATACGCAGTATTTT	CASSMTGVDTDTQYF
TRBV7-2	TRBJ1-5	.	.	TGTGCCAGCAGCTTAGCGGTAGGGGGTCAGCCCCAGCATTTT	CASSLAVGGQPQHF
TRBV10-2	TRBJ2-1	TRBD2	.	TGCGCCATCGAGACTAGCGGGGGCAATGAGCAGTTCTTC	CAIETSGGNEQFF
TRBV27	TRBJ2-7	TRBD1	once	TGTGCCAGCCGTTTTGGGACAGGGGCCTACGAGCAGTACTTC	CASRFGTGAYEQYF
TRBV25-1	TRBJ1-2	.	.	TGTGCCAGCAGCGCGCAGGGAAACTATGGCTACACCTTC	CASSAQGNYGYTF
TRBV5-1	TRBJ1-2	TRBD1	.	TGCGCCAGCAGCTCCGGACAGGGTGGTACCTATGGCTACACCTTC	CASSSGQGGTYGYTF
TRBV18	TRBJ2-4	.	.	TGTGCCAGCTCACCAACCACAGGCAGCCGGGACATTCAGTACTTC	CASSPTTGSRDIQYF
TRBV7-2	TRBJ2-1	TRBD2	.	TGTGCCAGCAGCTTAAGGAGGCTAGCGGTCAATGAGCAGTTCTTC	CASSLRRLAVNEQFF
TRBV28	TRBJ1-6	.	.	TGTGCCAGCAGTCCGCCCTCCAGGGGATCACCCCTCCACTTT	CASSPPSRGSPLHF
TRBV7-2	TRBJ1-2	.	.	TGTGCCAGCAGCTTAGCCCGGGGATATGGCTACACCTTC	CASSLARGYGYTF
TRBV19	TRBJ1-5	TRBD1	.	TGTGCCAGTAGTCTCGGACAGGGCAATCAGCCCCAGCATTTT	CASSLGQGNQPQHF
TRBV6-5	TRBJ2-5	.	once	TGTGCCGGATCCTCTAGGTTAGAGACCCAGTACTTC	CAGSSRLETQYF
TRBV10-3	TRBJ2-7	.	.	TGTGCCATCAGTGGAGCTCCAAGCCTCTCCTACGAGCAGTACTTC	CAISGAPSLSYEQYF
TRBV5-1	TRBJ2-1	TRBD2	.	TGCCCCCGCACCCGGGGGGGGGCCAGCTACAATGAGCAGTTCTTC	CPRTRGGASYNEQFF
TRBV6-6	TRBJ2-7	.	few	TGTGCCAGCAGATCCTCCTATTGGTCCCAGCGCGACGAGCAGTACTTC	CASRSSYWSQRDEQYF
TRBV5-1	TRBJ2-2	.	.	TGCGCCAGCAGTACACGGGAGCGAGGAAACACCGGGGAGCTGTTTTTT	CASSTRERGNTGELFF
TRBV27	TRBJ2-7	.	.	TGTGCCAGCAGTTGGGCGGGACAGAACTACGAGCAGTACTTC	CASSWAGQNYEQYF
TRBV12-3/TRBV12-4	TRBJ2-7	.	.	TGTGCCAGCAGTTTACGAGGGCACGAGCAGTACTTC	CASSLRGHEQYF
TRBV19	TRBJ2-1	.	once	TGTGCCAGTACGGCCAGGGTAACCTACAATGAGCAGTTCTTC	CASTARVTYNEQFF
TRBV5-1	TRBJ2-1	TRBD2	.	TGCGCCAGCAGCTTGACTAGCGGGATAAATGAGCAGTTCTTC	CASSLTSGINEQFF
TRBV5-1	TRBJ1-1	TRBD1	.	TGCGCCAGCAGCTTAACAGGGGGCGACACTGAAGCTTTCTTT	CASSLTGGDTEAFF
TRBV10-1	TRBJ2-1	TRBD2	.	TGCGCCAGCAGTGAGAGACTAGCGGGAGGGATTAGGGGTAGTGAGCAGTTCTTC	CASSERLAGGIRGSEQFF